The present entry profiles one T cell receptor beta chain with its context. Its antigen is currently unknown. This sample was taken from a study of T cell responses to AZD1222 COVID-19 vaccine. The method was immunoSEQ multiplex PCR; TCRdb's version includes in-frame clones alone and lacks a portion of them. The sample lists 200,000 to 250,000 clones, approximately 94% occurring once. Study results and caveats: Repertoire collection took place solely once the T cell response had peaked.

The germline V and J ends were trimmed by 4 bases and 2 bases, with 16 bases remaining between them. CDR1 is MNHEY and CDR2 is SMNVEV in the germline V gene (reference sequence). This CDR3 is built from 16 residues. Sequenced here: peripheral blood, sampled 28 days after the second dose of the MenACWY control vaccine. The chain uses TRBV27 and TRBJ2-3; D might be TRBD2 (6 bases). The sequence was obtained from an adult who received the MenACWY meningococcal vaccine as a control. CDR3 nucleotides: TGTGCCAGCAGTTCGCGACTAGAGAGAGTCACAGATACGCAGTATTTT. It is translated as CASSSRLERVTDTQYF.